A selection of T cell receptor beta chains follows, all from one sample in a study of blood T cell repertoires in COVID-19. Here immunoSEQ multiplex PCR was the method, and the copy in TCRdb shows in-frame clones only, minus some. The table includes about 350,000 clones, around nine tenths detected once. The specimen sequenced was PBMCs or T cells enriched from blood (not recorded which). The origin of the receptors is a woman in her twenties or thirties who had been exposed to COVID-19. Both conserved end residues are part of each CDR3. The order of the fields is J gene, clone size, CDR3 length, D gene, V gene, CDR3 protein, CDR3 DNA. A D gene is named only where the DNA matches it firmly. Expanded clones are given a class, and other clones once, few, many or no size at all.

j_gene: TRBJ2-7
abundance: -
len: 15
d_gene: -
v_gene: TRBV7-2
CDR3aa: CASSPSGTRGYEQYF
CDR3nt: TGTGCCAGCAGCCCATCCGGGACACGCGGCTACGAGCAGTACTTC

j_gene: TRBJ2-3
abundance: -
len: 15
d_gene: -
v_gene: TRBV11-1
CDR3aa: CASSLSDSHLDTQYF
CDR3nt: TGTGCCAGCAGCTTATCAGACTCGCATCTGGATACGCAGTATTTT

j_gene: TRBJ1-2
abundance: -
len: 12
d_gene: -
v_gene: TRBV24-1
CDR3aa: CATSGAYGGYTF
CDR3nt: TGTGCCACCAGTGGAGCATACGGGGGCTACACCTTC

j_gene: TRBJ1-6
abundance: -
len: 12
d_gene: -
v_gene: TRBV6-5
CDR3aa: CASAIAVSPLHF
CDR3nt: TGTGCCAGCGCGATTGCGGTTTCACCCCTCCACTTT

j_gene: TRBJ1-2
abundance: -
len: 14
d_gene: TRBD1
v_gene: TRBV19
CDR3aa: CASSYEGTGDGYTF
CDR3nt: TGTGCCAGTAGTTACGAGGGGACAGGGGATGGCTACACCTTC

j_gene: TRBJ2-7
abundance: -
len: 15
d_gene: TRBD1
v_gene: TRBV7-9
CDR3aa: CASSQAGTGGYEQYF
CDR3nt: TGTGCCAGCAGCCAAGCCGGGACAGGGGGCTACGAGCAGTACTTC

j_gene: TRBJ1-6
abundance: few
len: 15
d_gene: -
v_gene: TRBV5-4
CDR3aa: CASFDSERTNSPLHF
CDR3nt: TGTGCCAGCTTCGACAGCGAACGGACCAATTCACCCCTCCACTTT

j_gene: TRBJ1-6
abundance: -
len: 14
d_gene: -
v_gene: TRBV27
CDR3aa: CASSLINRDSPLHF
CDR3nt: TGTGCCAGCAGTCTAATAAACAGGGACTCACCCCTCCACTTT

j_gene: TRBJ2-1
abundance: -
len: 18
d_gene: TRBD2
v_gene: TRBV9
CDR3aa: CASSSGGTSGRSYNEQFF
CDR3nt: TGTGCCAGCAGCTCCGGAGGGACTAGCGGGAGGTCCTACAATGAGCAGTTCTTC

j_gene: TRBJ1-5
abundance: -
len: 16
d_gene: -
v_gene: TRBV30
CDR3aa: CAWSVWNGQGNQPQHF
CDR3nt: TGTGCCTGGAGTGTATGGAACGGGCAGGGGAATCAGCCCCAGCATTTT

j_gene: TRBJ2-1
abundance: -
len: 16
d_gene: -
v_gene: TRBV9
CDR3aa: CASSVGGGLSYNEQFF
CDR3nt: TGTGCCAGCAGCGTAGGAGGAGGACTCTCCTACAATGAGCAGTTCTTC

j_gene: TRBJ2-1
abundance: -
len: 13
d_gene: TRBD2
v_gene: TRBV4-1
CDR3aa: CASNPSGDNEQFF
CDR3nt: TGCGCCAGCAATCCTAGCGGAGACAATGAGCAGTTCTTC

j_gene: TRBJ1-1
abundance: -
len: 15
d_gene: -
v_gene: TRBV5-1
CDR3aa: CASSLITGVDTEAFF
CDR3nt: TGCGCCAGCAGCTTGATCACGGGAGTGGACACTGAAGCTTTCTTT

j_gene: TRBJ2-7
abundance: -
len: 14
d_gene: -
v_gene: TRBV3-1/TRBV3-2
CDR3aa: CASSHTRSSYEQYF
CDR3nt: TGTGCCAGCAGCCACACGAGGAGCTCCTACGAGCAGTACTTC

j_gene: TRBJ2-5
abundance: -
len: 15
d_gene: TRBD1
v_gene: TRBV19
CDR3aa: CASKNRGSSQETQYF
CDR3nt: TGTGCCAGTAAGAACAGGGGGTCCTCCCAAGAGACCCAGTACTTC

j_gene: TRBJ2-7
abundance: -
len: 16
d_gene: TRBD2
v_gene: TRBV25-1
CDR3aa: CASSESLAGSSYEQYF
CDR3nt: TGTGCCAGCAGTGAATCTCTAGCGGGGTCCTCGTACGAGCAGTACTTC

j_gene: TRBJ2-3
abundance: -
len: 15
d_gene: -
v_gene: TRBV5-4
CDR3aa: CASSLGSAVADTQYF
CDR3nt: TGTGCCAGCAGCTTAGGGAGTGCCGTTGCAGATACGCAGTATTTT

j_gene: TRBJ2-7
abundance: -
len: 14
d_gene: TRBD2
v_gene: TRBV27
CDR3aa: CASRLAGGPGEQYF
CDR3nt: TGTGCCAGCCGACTAGCGGGAGGGCCAGGAGAGCAGTACTTC

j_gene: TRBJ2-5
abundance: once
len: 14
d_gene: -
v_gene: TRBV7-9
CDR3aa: CASSPRFAAETQYF
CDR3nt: TGTGCCAGCAGCCCCCGTTTCGCGGCAGAGACCCAGTACTTC

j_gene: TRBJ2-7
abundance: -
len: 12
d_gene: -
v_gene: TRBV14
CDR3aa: CASSQDREEQYF
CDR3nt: TGTGCCAGCAGCCAAGATCGGGAGGAGCAGTACTTC

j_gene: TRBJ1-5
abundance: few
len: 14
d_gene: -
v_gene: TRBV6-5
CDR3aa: CASKQVTYNQPQHF
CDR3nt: TGTGCCAGCAAACAGGTGACCTACAATCAGCCCCAGCATTTT

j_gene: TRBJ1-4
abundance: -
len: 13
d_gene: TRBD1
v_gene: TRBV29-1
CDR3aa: CSVASGQGLGLFF
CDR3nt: TGCAGCGTTGCATCGGGACAGGGTTTAGGGCTGTTTTTT

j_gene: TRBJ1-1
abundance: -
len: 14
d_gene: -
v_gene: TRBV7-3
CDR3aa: CASSSGQLNTEAFF
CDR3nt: TGTGCCAGCAGCTCCGGACAGCTGAACACTGAAGCTTTCTTT

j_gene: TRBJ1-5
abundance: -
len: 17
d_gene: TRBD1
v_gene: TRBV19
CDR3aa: CASSIWDSPYSNQPQHF
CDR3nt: TGTGCCAGTAGTATATGGGACAGTCCGTATAGCAATCAGCCCCAGCATTTT

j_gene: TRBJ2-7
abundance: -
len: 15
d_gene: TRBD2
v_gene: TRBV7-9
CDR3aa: CASSLPSGYSYEQYF
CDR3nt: TGTGCCAGCAGCTTACCTAGCGGATACTCCTACGAGCAGTACTTC

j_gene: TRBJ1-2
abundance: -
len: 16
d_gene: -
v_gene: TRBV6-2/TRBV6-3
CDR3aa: CASSYSLRNRAGGYTF
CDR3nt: TGTGCCAGCAGTTACTCCCTAAGGAACAGGGCAGGGGGCTACACCTTC

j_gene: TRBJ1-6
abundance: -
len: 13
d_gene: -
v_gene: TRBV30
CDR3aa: CAWSVERDSPLHF
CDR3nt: TGTGCCTGGAGTGTCGAACGGGATTCACCCCTCCACTTT

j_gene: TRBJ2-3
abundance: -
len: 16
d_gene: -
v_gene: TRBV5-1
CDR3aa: CASSLVGAMDSDTQYF
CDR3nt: TGCGCCAGCAGCTTGGTTGGAGCGATGGATAGTGATACGCAGTATTTT

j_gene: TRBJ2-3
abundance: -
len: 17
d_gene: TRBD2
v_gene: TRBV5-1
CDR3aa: CASSLSGVKTSTDTQYF
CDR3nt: TGCGCCAGCAGCCTGAGCGGGGTCAAGACTAGCACAGATACGCAGTATTTT

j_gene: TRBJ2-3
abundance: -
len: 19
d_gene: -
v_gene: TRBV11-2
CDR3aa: CASSLVPMLAGKRTDTQYF
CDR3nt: TGTGCCAGCAGCTTAGTCCCTATGCTGGCGGGGAAACGCACAGATACGCAGTATTTT

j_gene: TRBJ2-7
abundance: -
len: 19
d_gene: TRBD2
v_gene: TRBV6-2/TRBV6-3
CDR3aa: CASSDPGQPSGRFLYEQYF
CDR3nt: TGTGCCAGCAGTGACCCGGGACAACCTAGCGGGAGGTTCCTCTACGAGCAGTACTTC

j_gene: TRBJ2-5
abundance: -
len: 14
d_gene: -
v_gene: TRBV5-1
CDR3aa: CASSLAEGVETQYF
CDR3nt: TGCGCCAGCAGCTTGGCCGAGGGGGTGGAGACCCAGTACTTC

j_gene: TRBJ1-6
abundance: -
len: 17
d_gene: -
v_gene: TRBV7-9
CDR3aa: CASSLAAGEGYNSPLHF
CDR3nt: TGTGCCAGCAGCTTAGCTGCAGGGGAGGGCTATAATTCACCCCTCCACTTT

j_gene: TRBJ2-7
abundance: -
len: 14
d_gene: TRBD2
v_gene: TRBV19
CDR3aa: CASHSGSLPYEQYF
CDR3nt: TGTGCCAGCCACAGCGGGAGTCTCCCCTACGAGCAGTACTTC

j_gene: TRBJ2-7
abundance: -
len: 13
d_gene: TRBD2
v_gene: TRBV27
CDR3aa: CASMYERGYEQYF
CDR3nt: TGTGCCAGCATGTACGAGCGGGGCTACGAGCAGTACTTC

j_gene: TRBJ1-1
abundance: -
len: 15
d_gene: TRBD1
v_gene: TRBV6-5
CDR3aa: CASSPPGTGGTEAFF
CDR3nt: TGTGCCAGCAGTCCCCCCGGGACAGGGGGCACTGAAGCTTTCTTT

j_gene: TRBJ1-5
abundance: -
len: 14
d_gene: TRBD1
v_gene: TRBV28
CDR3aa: CASSVGQGDQPQHF
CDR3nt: TGTGCCAGCAGTGTAGGACAGGGAGATCAGCCCCAGCATTTT